Below, one T cell receptor beta chain is given with its context. Its antigen specificity is not known. Qualities for individual bases were not recorded, and no much larger clone is one base off. TCR CDR3 regions were amplified from genomic DNA by multiplex PCR using the deep immunoSEQ assay. Extracted genomic DNA from each cell subset was spread evenly across all wells of several immunoSEQ 96-well plates, with each plate serving as a replicate. For sorted subsets, 150 to 200 ng genomic DNA, equal to approximately 30,000 T cell genomes, was loaded into each replicate PCR. The purified libraries were quantified using a Qubit 3.0 fluorometer, sized with a Bioanalyzer 2100, and then quantified again using the KAPA Library Quantification kit. Each immunoSEQ 96-well plate was sequenced on its own single-read 150-cycle Illumina NextSeq 550 flow cell. For the original study's pipeline: Because the immunoSEQ output held only junctional sequences and lacked quality scores, the filtering could not match the filtering applied to full-length reads. To assign V/J genes and CDR3, sequences were annotated against IMGT germline references using PyIR, a Python wrapper for IgBLAST v1.9. Any read was removed if the V/J assignment was weak (E-value above 1e-6), the CDR3 was missing, or the read contained stop codons, out-of-frame junctions, or ambiguous translated residues. V3J clonotypes were defined by identical inferred V gene, J gene, and CDR3 amino acid sequence. The percentage overlap between two repertoires was calculated by dividing the number of shared unique clonotypes by the size of the smaller repertoire. Richness of each repertoire was evaluated using RTK rarefaction, the Chao1 estimator, and Recon v2.1 estimates of unobserved clonotypes. For all TCRbeta clonotypes obtained by the gDNA method from a handful of donors, generation probabilities were computed with OLGA. Imported from immuneACCESS, the table was reduced by TCRdb to in-frame sequences with V and J called. These copies leave out some clones; in studies compared against another copy, an unresolved V gene accounts for under half, and the cause of the remainder is not known. From that table come the V and J calls and clone size; the DNA was used to work out D and trimming. The sample has fewer than 1.4 million clones on record, 78% of them singletons. The ten largest account for roughly 0.65% of the sample.

Healthy HIV-negative adults with no recently reported acute infections or vaccinations were included as donors. All donors were Caucasian adults living in Nashville, Tennessee, USA. Magnetic negative selection was used to enrich CD4+ T cells, after which naive cells were positively selected on CD45RA and the negative fraction became the memory subset. Blood was collected by leukapheresis, and PBMCs were isolated by Ficoll-Histopaque density gradient centrifugation and then cryopreserved in liquid nitrogen vapor phase. Analytical flow cytometry was used to check the purity and quantity of each magnetically sorted T cell population. Genomic DNA was isolated from each sorted fraction and quantified by UV absorbance on a Nanodrop 2000c. These data belong to a study of shared clonotypes between healthy human individuals (dated by TCRdb to about 2020). As for the study more broadly: The cohort included three men and two women between 18 and 49 years of age. Libraries were prepared and TCR repertoires were sequenced by different laboratories using diverse techniques, in order to increase sequencing depth and limit assay-specific biases. Between about 0.9 and 9 billion PBMCs per donor were obtained by leukapheresis. For each donor, CD4 naive and CD4 memory were each run on three plates, CD8 naive on two plates, and CD8 memory on one plate. To estimate repertoire size and how much clonotype sharing occurs between individuals, the study deeply sequenced the blood TCR repertoires of several healthy adults.

Study-wide conclusions, independent of this receptor: Sampling was restricted to blood, and TCR repertoires in tissue are likely to differ from TCR repertoires in blood. Even with the large sequencing depth, rarefaction of the sorted-subset datasets indicated that sequencing was incomplete. Compared with non-shared clonotypes, clonotypes shared by all four sorted-subset donors had higher generation probabilities. Estimated clonotype richness was generally larger for naive than for memory subsets. Approximately 4.8% of naive CD4, around 3.5% of naive CD8, approximately 2% of memory CD4, and around 0.4% of memory CD8 clonotypes were shared across several donors. Pairwise subsampling led to the expectation that sequencing depth would affect the degree of clonotype sharing among donors. The small number of donors limited the genetic and exposure-history diversity represented.

The CDR3 numbers 14 residues from cysteine through phenylalanine. Only the CDR3 part of the read is kept: 42 bases, read in frame from the first base. From a lookup of the germline V gene, CDR1 and CDR2 are SNHLY and FYNNEI. Cut back by 3 bases and 7 bases, the V and J ends lie 13 bases apart. This TCR derives from a man in his late teens or twenties in good health. Some clones in this sample may be carry-over from other donors' samples. Recombination joined TRBV2 with TRBJ1-5; TRBD1 is possibly the D segment (6 matching bases). The specimen sequenced was memory CD4+ T cells from PBMCs. The cell subset or site tag for this specimen amounts to: CD45RA-negative fraction. The sequence in DNA is TGTGCCAGCAGTGAGCGGGGGCTCGGACAGCCCCAGCATTTT. Translated, this is CASSERGLGQPQHF.